This T cell receptor (beta chain) was profiled in a study of CXCR3-negative and CXCR3-positive naive CD8 T cells. Germline CDR1 is MDHEN and CDR2 is SYDVKM. CDR3 length: 18 amino acids. Concerning this clonotype: Its antigen is not identified.

Regarding the study as a whole: Hydrophobicity was higher for TRB CDR3s found in CXCR3-positive naive cells than in CXCR3-negative naive cells. Both naive subsets showed comparably high diversity, and memory CD8+ cells showed much lower diversity.

The method, 5' RACE with UMI labels, was used to prepare the TRB cDNA libraries. TCRdb re-called the 5' RACE reads; one entry per CDR3 protein, DNA not given. The listing records some 130,000 distinct CDR3 sequences. The sequence was obtained from a human donor in good health. Some clones in this sample may be carry-over from other donors' samples. The source material was naive CXCR3- CD8+ T cells from blood. The subset is: CD45RO-CCR7+CD27+CD95- naive CD8+ T cells lacking CXCR3 (TNR3-). V gene TRBV28 combines with J gene TRBJ2-1; TCRdb outputs TRBD2, but without DNA this stays unchecked. The CDR3 loop is CASSLFGGIAELYNEQFF. Based on the CDR3 plus reference TRBV28 and TRBJ2-1, the full variable domain is DVKVTQSSRYLVKRTGEKVFLECVQDMDHENMFWYRQDPGLGLRLIYFSYDVKMKEKGDIPEGYSVSREKKERFSLILESASTNQTSMYLCASSLFGGIAELYNEQFFGPGTRLTVL.